A single sample gave rise to the 2 T cell receptor beta chains below, sequenced in a study of cytomegalovirus exposure and HLA in healthy donors. Primers included in the PCR were 60 Vbeta and 13 Jbeta primers. The method was immunoSEQ multiplex PCR; TCRdb's version includes in-frame clones alone and lacks a portion of them. The repertoire holds some 120,000 clones, with 8% to 9.5% as singletons. Sequencing was performed on PBMCs. Receptor source: a man aged 40-50 years in good health and CMV-seronegative.

This clone appeared a few times. J is TRBJ2-1 and V is TRBV7-9, with D tentatively TRBD1 (5 bases). Trimming cost V 1 base and J 8 bases, with 12 bases left between them. This CDR3 is 14 amino acids long. Germline CDR1 SEHNR, CDR2 FQNEAQ (reference sequence). The CDR3 nucleotides read TGTGCCAGCAGCTTAGTTGGGCAGGGTTATGAGCAGTTCTTC. Translated, it gives CASSLVGQGYEQFF.

This sequence joins TRBV5-1 and TRBJ2-5; 10 bases match TRBD2. CDR3 length: 15 residues. From germline, CDR1 is SGHRS and CDR2 YFSETQ. Trimming took 2 bases from V and 5 from J; bases not matched to a gene: 6. This chain's CDR3 is CASSFIAGGGETQYF. The CDR3 DNA reads as TGCGCCAGCAGCTTTATAGCGGGGGGAGGTGAGACCCAGTACTTC.